This entry is about one T cell receptor (beta chain). The data originate from a study of blood T cell repertoires in COVID-19. Trimming left V 2 bases short and J 7 bases short, with 11 bases between. This CDR3 is built from 14 residues. The germline V gene encodes CDR1 SGHTA and CDR2 FQGNSA. Only in-frame clones appear in the TCRdb table, and some are missing; sequencing was by immunoSEQ multiplex PCR. The repertoire holds 90,000 to 130,000 clones, with 72% as singletons. Sample: peripheral blood. The chain uses TRBV7-2 and TRBJ1-4; no firm D call. The receptor comes from a woman aged 55-69 years with acute or convalescent COVID-19. CDR3 DNA sequence: TGTGCCAGCAGCTTATCGCGGAGTGGTGAAAAACTGTTTTTT. Amino acids: CASSLSRSGEKLFF.